The TCR beta chain under discussion was sequenced for a study of blood T cell repertoires in COVID-19. Regarding this clone: Other DNA sequences within the sample encode an identical CDR3.

Profiled with immunoSEQ multiplex PCR; TCRdb holds only in-frame clones, not every one. This sample has 68,000 or so clones, with approximately 88% found just once. The TCR originated in a human donor in a cohort sampled during active COVID-19. Sequencing used peripheral blood.

CDR3 nucleotide sequence: TGCGCCAGCAGTGAGCGGGACAGGGGGCTAAACACTGAAGCTTTCTTT. It yields the protein CASSERDRGLNTEAFF. The chain has TRBV10-2 and TRBJ1-1, with 12 bases aligning to TRBD1. Germline-derived CDR1 and CDR2 are WSHSY and SAAADI. The V and J ends lost 2 bases and 2 bases, in that order; junction bases with no gene match: 3. The CDR3 consists of 16 residues.